There are a few counts of the clone carrying this TCR beta chain. As yet, its antigen is unknown. Individual cDNA molecules were tagged with unique molecular identifiers. TCRdb recomputed calls from the 5' RACE reads with MiXCR, one row per CDR3 protein. There are 70,000 to 80,000 distinct CDR3 sequences in the sample; 9.5% to 15% occur only once, and 2.7% lies in the top ten. This sample was taken from a study of early T cells in non-severe SARS-CoV-2 infection. Study-wide background: Sequencing of unsorted whole blood was done on bulk RNA, leaving chains unpaired.

Between the trimmed V and J ends, which lost 9 bases and 10 bases, there was a span of 10 bases. Germline assignment: CDR1 MNHEY and CDR2 SMNVEV (reference sequence). CDR3 length equals 11 residues. Whole-study results and caveats: CD4 and private specificities were missed by VDJdb matching, which favored anti-spike CD8 responses.

The sample in question was whole blood, obtained at baseline. The rearrangement links TRBV27 to TRBJ1-6; D unclear. The TCR originated in an adult who was a healthcare worker with PCR-confirmed SARS-CoV-2 infection or an uninfected control (not recorded which). DNA of the CDR3: TGTGCCAGTCTAGGGAAATCACCCCTCCACTTT. Its translation: CASLGKSPLHF.